This T cell receptor (beta chain) was found in a study of blood T cells in healthy people across ages. General study points: Aged donors had fewer naive CD4+ cells and lower diversity than long-lived donors. Unknown CMV status may confound age-related changes in expanded clones.

This clonotype was seen once. Its antigen is unidentified. V lost 6 bases and J lost 10; bases outside the gene matches: 13. This CDR3 has 14 amino acids. A second about 6 to 12 cycle PCR used barcoded and J-beta primers. Paired-end reads containing CDR3 totaled no fewer than 2.5 million for each sample. MiXCR, run by TCRdb on the 5' RACE reads, gives a single entry per CDR3 protein. This sample carries about a million distinct CDR3 sequences, roughly two fifths of them seen once, and the ten largest clones take approximately 14%. Sequenced sample: blood. The chain links TRBV12-3 or TRBV12-4 to TRBJ1-2, with 8 positions matching TRBD1. The receptor was isolated from a young man in good health. The CDR3 reads CASRPPGGSGAYTF. DNA of the CDR3: TGTGCCAGCAGACCTCCAGGGGGCTCAGGAGCCTACACCTTC.